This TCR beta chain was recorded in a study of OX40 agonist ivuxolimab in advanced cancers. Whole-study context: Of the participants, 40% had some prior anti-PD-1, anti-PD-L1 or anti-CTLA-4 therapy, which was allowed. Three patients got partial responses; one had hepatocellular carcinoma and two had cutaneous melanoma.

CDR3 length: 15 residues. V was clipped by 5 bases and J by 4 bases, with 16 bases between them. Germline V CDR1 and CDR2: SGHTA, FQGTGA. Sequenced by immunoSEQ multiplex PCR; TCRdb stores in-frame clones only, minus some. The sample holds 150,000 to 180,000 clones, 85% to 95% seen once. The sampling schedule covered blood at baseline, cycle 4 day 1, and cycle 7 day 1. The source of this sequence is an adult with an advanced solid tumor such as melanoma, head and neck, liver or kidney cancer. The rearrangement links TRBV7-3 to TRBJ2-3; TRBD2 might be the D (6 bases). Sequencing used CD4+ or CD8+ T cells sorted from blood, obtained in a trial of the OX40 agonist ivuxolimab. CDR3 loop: CASSAGAGIADTQYF. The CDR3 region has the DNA TGTGCCAGCAGCGCCGGGGCGGGGATCGCAGATACGCAGTATTTT.